The 3 T cell receptor beta chains reported below all come from one sample, sequenced in a study of blood T cell repertoires in COVID-19. TCRdb's copy holds only in-frame clones and misses some; the assay was immunoSEQ multiplex PCR. The sample shows 230,000 or so clones, approximately 81% of them seen only once. Sequenced: PBMCs or T cells enriched from blood (not recorded which). These receptors all come from a woman in her forties or fifties who had been exposed to COVID-19.

The chain combines TRBV11-3 with TRBJ1-1; D may be TRBD1 (6 bases). The ends were cut back, 4 bases at V and 4 bases at J, with 10 bases in the middle. CDR3 length: 13 residues. CDR1 is SGHNT and CDR2 is YENEEA in the germline V gene. The CDR3: CASSSRGGTEAFF. For the CDR3, the DNA is TGTGCCAGCAGCTCCAGGGGTGGCACTGAAGCTTTCTTT.

V and J are TRBV11-2 and TRBJ2-7; unclear D gene. V lost 3 bases and J 2 bases, leaving 11 bases between the germline ends. The CDR3 runs to 14 residues. In germline, CDR1 is SGHAT, CDR2 FQNNGV. The CDR3 loop is CASSFKPQAYEQYF. The CDR3 coding sequence is TGTGCCAGCAGCTTTAAACCCCAGGCCTACGAGCAGTACTTC.

This chain uses TRBV5-1 with TRBJ2-6, with D maybe TRBD1 (6 bases). The CDR3 consists of 17 residues. Per germline, CDR1 SGHRS and CDR2 YFSETQ. V lost 0 bases and J 2 bases, leaving 12 bases between the germline ends. CDR3 amino acids: CASSLDRVGPGANVLTF. In nucleotides, the CDR3 is TGCGCCAGCAGCTTGGACAGGGTAGGACCTGGGGCCAACGTCCTGACTTTC.